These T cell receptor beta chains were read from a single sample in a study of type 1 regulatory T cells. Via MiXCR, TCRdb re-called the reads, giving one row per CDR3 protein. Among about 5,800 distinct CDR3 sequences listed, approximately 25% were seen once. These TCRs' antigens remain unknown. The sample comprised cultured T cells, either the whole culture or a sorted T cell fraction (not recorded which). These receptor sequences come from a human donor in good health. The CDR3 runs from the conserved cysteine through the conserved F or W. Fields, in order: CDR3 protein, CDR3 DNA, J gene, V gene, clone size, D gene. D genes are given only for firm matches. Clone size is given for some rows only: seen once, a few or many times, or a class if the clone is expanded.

CDR3: CASSHRDRHYTF
DNA: TGTGCCAGCAGCCATAGGGACAGACACTACACCTTC
J: TRBJ1-2
V: TRBV7-8
size: NA
D: TRBD1

CDR3: CASRADSNQPQHF
DNA: TGTGCCTCCCGGGCCGATAGCAATCAGCCCCAGCATTTT
J: TRBJ1-5
V: TRBV15
size: medium-sized
D: NA

CDR3: CASSVRRELTEAFF
DNA: TGTGCCAGCTCAGTACGGAGGGAATTAACTGAAGCTTTCTTT
J: TRBJ1-1
V: TRBV18
size: medium-sized
D: NA

CDR3: CASSLASLSYEQYF
DNA: TGTGCCAGCAGTTTAGCTTCCCTCTCCTACGAGCAGTACTTC
J: TRBJ2-7
V: TRBV12-3/TRBV12-4
size: many
D: NA

CDR3: CAWSGGTTYEQYF
DNA: TGTGCCTGGAGTGGCGGGACCACCTACGAGCAGTACTTC
J: TRBJ2-7
V: TRBV30
size: medium-sized
D: NA

CDR3: CSAREVGGTGESPLHF
DNA: TGCAGTGCTAGAGAAGTAGGAGGGACAGGGGAATCACCCCTCCACTTT
J: TRBJ1-6
V: TRBV20-1
size: many
D: TRBD1

CDR3: CASSLAPQPQHF
DNA: TGTGCCAGCAGTTTGGCCCCCCAGCCCCAGCATTTT
J: TRBJ1-5
V: TRBV12-3/TRBV12-4
size: NA
D: NA

CDR3: CSAPRDSEAFF
DNA: TGCAGTGCTCCAAGGGACAGTGAAGCTTTCTTT
J: TRBJ1-1
V: TRBV20-1
size: medium-sized
D: TRBD1

CDR3: CASRGSYEQYF
DNA: TGCGCCAGCAGGGGCAGCTACGAGCAGTACTTC
J: TRBJ2-7
V: TRBV5-1
size: NA
D: NA

CDR3: CASSELGLNTEAFF
DNA: TGTGCCAGCAGTGAACTGGGCTTGAACACTGAAGCTTTCTTT
J: TRBJ1-1
V: TRBV6-5
size: NA
D: NA

CDR3: CASESGSGEQFF
DNA: TGTGCCAGTGAAAGCGGCTCCGGTGAGCAGTTCTTC
J: TRBJ2-1
V: TRBV7-9
size: NA
D: NA

CDR3: CASRKDRGAEKLFF
DNA: TGTGCCAGCAGGAAGGACAGGGGAGCCGAAAAACTGTTTTTT
J: TRBJ1-4
V: TRBV7-2
size: medium-sized
D: TRBD1

CDR3: CASSPQTGTQTGELFF
DNA: TGTGCCAGCTCACCACAAACCGGGACCCAAACCGGGGAGCTGTTTTTT
J: TRBJ2-2
V: TRBV18
size: medium-sized
D: NA

CDR3: CASSLWSWGEQYF
DNA: TGTGCCAGCAGCTTATGGTCGTGGGGCGAGCAGTACTTC
J: TRBJ2-7
V: TRBV7-2
size: many
D: NA

CDR3: CASSPPGLAGGAVDEQYF
DNA: TGTGCCAGCTCACCACCAGGACTAGCGGGAGGGGCCGTCGACGAGCAGTACTTC
J: TRBJ2-7
V: TRBV18
size: many
D: TRBD2

CDR3: CATSSRRGLYTDTQYF
DNA: TGTGCCACCAGCAGCCGGCGGGGACTCTACACAGATACGCAGTATTTT
J: TRBJ2-3
V: TRBV15
size: medium-sized
D: NA

CDR3: CASSRRTGSNSPLHF
DNA: TGTGCCAGCAGCCGCCGGACAGGGTCCAATTCACCCCTCCACTTT
J: TRBJ1-6
V: TRBV11-2
size: many
D: TRBD1

CDR3: CSARTGRKQPQHF
DNA: TGCAGTGCGCGGACAGGTAGGAAGCAGCCCCAGCATTTT
J: TRBJ1-5
V: TRBV20-1
size: medium-sized
D: TRBD1

CDR3: CAWSIREKLFF
DNA: TGTGCCTGGAGTATTCGAGAAAAACTGTTTTTT
J: TRBJ1-4
V: TRBV30
size: medium-sized
D: NA

CDR3: CASSQETDTQYF
DNA: TGTGCCAGCAGCCAAGAAACAGATACGCAGTATTTT
J: TRBJ2-3
V: TRBV4-3
size: NA
D: NA

CDR3: CASSPGVTDTQYF
DNA: TGTGCCAGCTCACCCGGTGTGACAGATACGCAGTATTTT
J: TRBJ2-3
V: TRBV18
size: medium-sized
D: NA

CDR3: CASSYPTGDLSDNSPLHF
DNA: TGTGCCAGCAGCTATCCCACCGGGGATCTGTCCGACAATTCACCCCTCCACTTT
J: TRBJ1-6
V: TRBV6-5
size: medium-sized
D: NA

CDR3: CASSVLTGEQYF
DNA: TGTGCCAGCAGCGTATTAACAGGCGAGCAGTACTTC
J: TRBJ2-7
V: TRBV2
size: medium-sized
D: NA

CDR3: CASSPRQGHTQYF
DNA: TGTGCCAGCTCACCACGTCAGGGTCATACGCAGTATTTT
J: TRBJ2-3
V: TRBV18
size: NA
D: NA

CDR3: CASSTGRNYGYTF
DNA: TGTGCCAGTAGTACGGGACGGAACTATGGCTACACCTTC
J: TRBJ1-2
V: TRBV19
size: many
D: NA

CDR3: CASSLDGAWGNQPQHF
DNA: TGTGCCAGCAGCTTGGATGGGGCTTGGGGCAATCAGCCCCAGCATTTT
J: TRBJ1-5
V: TRBV5-5
size: medium-sized
D: NA

CDR3: CASCAGQGGDTQYF
DNA: TGCGCCAGCTGCGCAGGACAGGGGGGAGATACGCAGTATTTT
J: TRBJ2-3
V: TRBV5-1
size: medium-sized
D: TRBD1

CDR3: CSAAGQGTYEQYF
DNA: TGCAGTGCTGCGGGACAAGGGACCTACGAGCAGTACTTC
J: TRBJ2-7
V: TRBV20-1
size: medium-sized
D: NA

CDR3: CASSVPPDRLDNSPLHF
DNA: TGTGCCAGCAGCGTACCACCCGACAGACTCGATAATTCACCCCTCCACTTT
J: TRBJ1-6
V: TRBV7-3
size: medium-sized
D: NA

CDR3: CASSVGIEGEGTEAFF
DNA: TGTGCCAGCAGCGTAGGGATAGAGGGAGAGGGCACTGAAGCTTTCTTT
J: TRBJ1-1
V: TRBV9
size: medium-sized
D: NA

CDR3: CSANRLLMGTEAFF
DNA: TGCAGCGCGAATCGACTGCTTATGGGCACTGAAGCTTTCTTT
J: TRBJ1-1
V: TRBV29-1
size: NA
D: NA

CDR3: CSANTLSGLSSYEQYF
DNA: TGCAGTGCTAATACCCTAAGCGGGCTGAGCTCCTACGAGCAGTACTTC
J: TRBJ2-7
V: TRBV20-1
size: medium-sized
D: NA

CDR3: CASSPRRGTEAFF
DNA: TGTGCCAGCAGTCCTCGAAGGGGCACTGAAGCTTTCTTT
J: TRBJ1-1
V: TRBV25-1
size: NA
D: NA

CDR3: CASSNGPNRPEHF
DNA: TGTGCCAGTAGTAATGGGCCCAACAGGCCAGAGCATTTT
J: TRBJ1-5
V: TRBV19
size: many
D: NA

CDR3: CASSSGTFPTPYEQYF
DNA: TGTGCCAGCAGTTCTGGGACATTCCCGACCCCCTACGAGCAGTACTTC
J: TRBJ2-7
V: TRBV12-3/TRBV12-4
size: many
D: NA

CDR3: CASSSGTDEKLFF
DNA: TGTGCCAGCAGTTCCGGGACGGATGAAAAACTGTTTTTT
J: TRBJ1-4
V: TRBV6-5
size: NA
D: NA

CDR3: CASSPINEQFF
DNA: TGTGCCAGCTCACCCATCAATGAGCAGTTCTTC
J: TRBJ2-1
V: TRBV18
size: medium-sized
D: NA

CDR3: CAISGLAVGTGELFF
DNA: TGTGCCATCAGCGGGCTAGCGGTAGGAACCGGGGAGCTGTTTTTT
J: TRBJ2-2
V: TRBV10-3
size: medium-sized
D: TRBD2

CDR3: CASSYSGGQAGNTIYF
DNA: TGTGCCAGCAGTTACTCCGGGGGGCAGGCTGGAAACACCATATATTTT
J: TRBJ1-3
V: TRBV6-5
size: once
D: NA

CDR3: CSARDSGLATDTQYF
DNA: TGCAGTGCTAGAGATTCCGGACTAGCGACAGATACGCAGTATTTT
J: TRBJ2-3
V: TRBV20-1
size: medium-sized
D: TRBD2

CDR3: CASSLDPGATGGYTF
DNA: TGCGCCAGCAGCTTGGATCCAGGGGCCACGGGAGGCTACACCTTC
J: TRBJ1-2
V: TRBV5-1
size: medium-sized
D: NA